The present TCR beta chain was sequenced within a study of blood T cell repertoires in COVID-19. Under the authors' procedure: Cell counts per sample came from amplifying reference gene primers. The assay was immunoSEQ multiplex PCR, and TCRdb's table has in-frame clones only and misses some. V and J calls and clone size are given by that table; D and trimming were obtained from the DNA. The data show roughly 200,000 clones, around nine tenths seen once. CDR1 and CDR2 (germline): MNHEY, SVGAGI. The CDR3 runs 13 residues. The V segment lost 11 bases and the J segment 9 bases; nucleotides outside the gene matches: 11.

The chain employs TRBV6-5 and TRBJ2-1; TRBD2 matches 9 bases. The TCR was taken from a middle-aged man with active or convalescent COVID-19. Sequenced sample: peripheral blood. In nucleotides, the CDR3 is TGTGCCGCCCGGGCGGGGGGGCAGGGTGAGCAGTTCTTC. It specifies CAARAGGQGEQFF.